The source of this T cell receptor beta chain is a study of T cells in Graves' hyperthyroidism and ophthalmopathy. Study context: Before treatment of any kind, peripheral blood was taken at initial diagnosis.

In this sample, this clonotype turned up many times. Per germline, CDR1 SGHDT and CDR2 YYEEEE. V was pared by 0 bases and J by 7 bases, with 4 bases of the junction left unmatched. The CDR3 spans 15 residues. From RNA transcripts, TCR beta CDR3 regions were amplified. The study used the HTBI primer set for a first-round RT-PCR of the TCR CDR3. TCRdb recomputed calls from the multiplex PCR reads with MiXCR, one row per CDR3 protein. The repertoire holds nearly 600,000 distinct CDR3 sequences, about 15% seen once, with under 7% in the top ten. The sample was blood. This clonotype was sampled from a woman aged 25-40 years with Graves' hyperthyroidism that later progressed to Graves' ophthalmopathy. The V and J genes are TRBV5-6 and TRBJ1-6; 7 bases are shared with TRBD1. The CDR3 spells CASSLGDSRNSPLHF. The CDR3 nucleotides are TGTGCCAGCAGCTTGGGGGACAGTCGGAATTCACCCCTCCACTTT.